The present entry profiles one TCR beta chain with its context. Its cognate antigen is unknown. This sample was included in a study of monozygotic twins with cystic fibrosis. Study results and caveats: Clonality was generally low (median roughly 0.01), higher in the most severe patients.

Trimming took 1 base from V and 5 from J, leaving 6 bases between them. CDR3 length: 13 residues. CDR1 and CDR2 (germline): LNHNV, YYDKDF (reference sequence). Produced via immunoSEQ multiplex PCR; TCRdb's table is partial and in-frame only. The repertoire has 20,000 to 25,000 clones, over 95% of them found once; the top ten carry about 0.16%. V is TRBV15 and J is TRBJ2-1; D remains ambiguous. Sequenced sample: blood. The receptor comes from a girl aged 5-17 years with cystic fibrosis. DNA for the CDR3: TGTGCCACCAGCAGAGGGTTAAACAATGAGCAGTTCTTC. Translation gives CATSRGLNNEQFF.